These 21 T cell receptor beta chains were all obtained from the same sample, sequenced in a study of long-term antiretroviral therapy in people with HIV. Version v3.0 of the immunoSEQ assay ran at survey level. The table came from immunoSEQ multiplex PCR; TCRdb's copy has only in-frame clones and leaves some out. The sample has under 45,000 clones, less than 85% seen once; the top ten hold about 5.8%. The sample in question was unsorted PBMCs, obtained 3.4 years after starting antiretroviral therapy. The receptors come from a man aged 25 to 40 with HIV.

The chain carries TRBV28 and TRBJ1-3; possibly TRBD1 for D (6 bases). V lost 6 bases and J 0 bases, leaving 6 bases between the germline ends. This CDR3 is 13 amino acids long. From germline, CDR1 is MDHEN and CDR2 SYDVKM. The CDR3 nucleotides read TGTGCCAGCAGGGACAGCTCTGGAAACACCATATATTTT. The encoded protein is CASRDSSGNTIYF.

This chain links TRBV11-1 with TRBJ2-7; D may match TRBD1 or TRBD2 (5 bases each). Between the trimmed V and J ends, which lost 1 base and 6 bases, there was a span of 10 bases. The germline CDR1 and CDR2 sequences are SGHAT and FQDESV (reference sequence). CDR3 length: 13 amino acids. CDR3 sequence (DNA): TGTGCCAGCAGCTTAGGGGGGAGCTCCGAGCAGTACTTC. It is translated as CASSLGGSSEQYF.

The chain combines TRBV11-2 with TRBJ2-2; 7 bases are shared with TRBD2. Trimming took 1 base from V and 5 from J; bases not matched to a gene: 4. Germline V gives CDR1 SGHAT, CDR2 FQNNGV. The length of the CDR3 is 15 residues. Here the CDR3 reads CASSLAGGVTGELFF. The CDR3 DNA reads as TGTGCCAGCAGCTTAGCGGGAGGAGTTACCGGGGAGCTGTTTTTT. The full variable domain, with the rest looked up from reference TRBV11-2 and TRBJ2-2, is EAGVAQSPRYKIIEKRQSVAFWCNPISGHATLYWYQQILGQGPKLLIQFQNNGVVDDSQLPKDRFSAERLKGVDSTLKIQPAKLEDSAVYLCASSLAGGVTGELFFGEGSRLTVL.

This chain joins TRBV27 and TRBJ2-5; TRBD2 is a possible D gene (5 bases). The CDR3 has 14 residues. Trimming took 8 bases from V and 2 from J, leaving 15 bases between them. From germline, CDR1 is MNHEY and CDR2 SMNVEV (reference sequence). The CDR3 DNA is TGTGCCAGCCGAGCCCGGGATCTTCAAGAGACCCAGTACTTC. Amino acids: CASRARDLQETQYF.

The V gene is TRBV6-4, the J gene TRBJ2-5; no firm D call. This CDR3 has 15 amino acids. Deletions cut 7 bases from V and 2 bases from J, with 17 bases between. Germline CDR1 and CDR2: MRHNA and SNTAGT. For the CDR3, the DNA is TGTGCCAGCATACCTATGAGAGACAAACAAGAGACCCAGTACTTC. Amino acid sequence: CASIPMRDKQETQYF.

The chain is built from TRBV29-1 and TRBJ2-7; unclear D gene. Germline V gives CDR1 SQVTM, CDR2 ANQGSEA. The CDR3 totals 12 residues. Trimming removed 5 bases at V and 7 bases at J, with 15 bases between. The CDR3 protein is CSVMWLAREQYF. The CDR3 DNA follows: TGCAGCGTTATGTGGCTCGCGAGGGAGCAGTACTTC.

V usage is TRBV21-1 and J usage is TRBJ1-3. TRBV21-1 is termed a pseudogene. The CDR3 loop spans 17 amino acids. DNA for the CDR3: TGTGCCAGCAGCGAAAGGTGGTCGGGGGTCACTGGAAACACCATATATTTT. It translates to CASSERWSGVTGNTIYF.

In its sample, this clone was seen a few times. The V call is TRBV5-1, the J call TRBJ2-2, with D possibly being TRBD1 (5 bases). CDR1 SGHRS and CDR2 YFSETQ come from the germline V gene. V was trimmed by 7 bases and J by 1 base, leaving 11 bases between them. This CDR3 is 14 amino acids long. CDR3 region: CASSWTMNTGELFF. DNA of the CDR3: TGCGCCAGCTCTTGGACAATGAACACCGGGGAGCTGTTTTTT.

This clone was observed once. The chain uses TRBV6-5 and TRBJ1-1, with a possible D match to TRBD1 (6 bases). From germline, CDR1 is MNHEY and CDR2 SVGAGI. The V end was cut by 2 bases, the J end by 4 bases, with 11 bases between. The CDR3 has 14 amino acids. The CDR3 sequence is CASSYDTGFTEAFF. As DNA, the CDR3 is TGTGCCAGCAGTTACGACACAGGGTTCACTGAAGCTTTCTTT.

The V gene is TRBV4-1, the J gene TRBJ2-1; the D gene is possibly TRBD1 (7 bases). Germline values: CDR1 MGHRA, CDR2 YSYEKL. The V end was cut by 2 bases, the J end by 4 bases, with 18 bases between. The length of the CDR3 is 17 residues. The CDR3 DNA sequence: TGCGCCAGCAGCCAATTTGGGGGGACAGTAAGATACAATGAGCAGTTCTTC. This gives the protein CASSQFGGTVRYNEQFF.

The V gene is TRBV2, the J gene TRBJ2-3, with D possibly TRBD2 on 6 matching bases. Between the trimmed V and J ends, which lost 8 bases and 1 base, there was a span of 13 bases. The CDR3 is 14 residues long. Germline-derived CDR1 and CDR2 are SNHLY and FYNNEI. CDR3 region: CASRSSSGTDTQYF. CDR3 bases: TGTGCCAGCCGTTCATCTAGCGGCACAGATACGCAGTATTTT. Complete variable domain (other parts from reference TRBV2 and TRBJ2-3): EPEVTQTPSHQVTQMGQEVILRCVPISNHLYFYWYRQILGQKVEFLVSFYNNEISEKSEIFDDQFSVERPDGSNFTLKIRSTKLEDSAMYFCASRSSSGTDTQYFGPGTRLTVL.

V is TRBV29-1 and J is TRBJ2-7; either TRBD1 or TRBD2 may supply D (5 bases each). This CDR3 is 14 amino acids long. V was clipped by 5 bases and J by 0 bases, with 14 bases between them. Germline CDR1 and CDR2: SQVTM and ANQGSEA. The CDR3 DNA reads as TGCAGCGTTAGGGGCCGGGGAAGCTCCTACGAGCAGTACTTC. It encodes CSVRGRGSSYEQYF.

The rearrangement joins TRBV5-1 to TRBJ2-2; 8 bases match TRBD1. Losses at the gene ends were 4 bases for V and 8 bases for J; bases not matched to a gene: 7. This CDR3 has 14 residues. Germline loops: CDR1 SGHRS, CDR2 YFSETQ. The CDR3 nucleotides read TGCGCCAGCAGCCGACAGGGGAGTTTGGGGGAGCTGTTTTTT. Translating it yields CASSRQGSLGELFF.

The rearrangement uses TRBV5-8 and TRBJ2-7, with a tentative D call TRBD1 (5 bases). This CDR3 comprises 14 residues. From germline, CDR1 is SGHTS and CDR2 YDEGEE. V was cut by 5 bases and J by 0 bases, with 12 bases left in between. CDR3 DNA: TGTGCCAGCAGTCAAACAGGAAGCTCCTACGAGCAGTACTTC. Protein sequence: CASSQTGSSYEQYF.

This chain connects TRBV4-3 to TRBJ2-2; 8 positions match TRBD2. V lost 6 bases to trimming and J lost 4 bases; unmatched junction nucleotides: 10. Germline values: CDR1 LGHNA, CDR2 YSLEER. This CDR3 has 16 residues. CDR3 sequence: CASSLTSGSPTGELFF. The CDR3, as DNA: TGCGCCAGCAGTCTAACCAGCGGGAGTCCCACCGGGGAGCTGTTTTTT.

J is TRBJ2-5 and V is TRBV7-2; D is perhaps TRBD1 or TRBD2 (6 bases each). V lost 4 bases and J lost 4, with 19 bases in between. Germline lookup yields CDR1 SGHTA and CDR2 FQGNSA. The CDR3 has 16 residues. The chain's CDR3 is CASSYWDTGARETQYF. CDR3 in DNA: TGTGCCAGCAGCTACTGGGATACGGGGGCGAGAGAGACCCAGTACTTC.

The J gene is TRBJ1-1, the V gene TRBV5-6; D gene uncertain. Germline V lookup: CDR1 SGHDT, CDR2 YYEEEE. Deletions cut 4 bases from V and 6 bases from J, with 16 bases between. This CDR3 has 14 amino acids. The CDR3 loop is CASSPPAEGAEAFF. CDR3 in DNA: TGTGCCAGCAGCCCCCCGGCGGAGGGCGCTGAAGCTTTCTTT.

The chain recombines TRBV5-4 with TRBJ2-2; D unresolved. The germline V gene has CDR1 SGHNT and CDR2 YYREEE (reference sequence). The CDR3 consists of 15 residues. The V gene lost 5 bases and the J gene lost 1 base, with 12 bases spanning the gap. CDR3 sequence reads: CASSQPGRNTGELFF. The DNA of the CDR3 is TGTGCCAGCAGTCAGCCAGGACGGAACACCGGGGAGCTGTTTTTT.

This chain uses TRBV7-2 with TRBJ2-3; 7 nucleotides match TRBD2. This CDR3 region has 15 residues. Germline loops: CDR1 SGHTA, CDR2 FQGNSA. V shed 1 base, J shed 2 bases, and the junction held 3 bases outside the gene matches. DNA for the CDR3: TGTGCCAGCAGCTTAGGAAGCGGGACCACAGATACGCAGTATTTT. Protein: CASSLGSGTTDTQYF.

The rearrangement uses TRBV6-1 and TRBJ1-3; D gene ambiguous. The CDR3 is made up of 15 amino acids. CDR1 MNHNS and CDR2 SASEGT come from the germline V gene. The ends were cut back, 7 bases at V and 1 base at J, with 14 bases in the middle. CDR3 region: CASTSRVGSGNTIYF. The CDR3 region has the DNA TGTGCCAGCACTTCACGGGTTGGTTCTGGAAACACCATATATTTT.

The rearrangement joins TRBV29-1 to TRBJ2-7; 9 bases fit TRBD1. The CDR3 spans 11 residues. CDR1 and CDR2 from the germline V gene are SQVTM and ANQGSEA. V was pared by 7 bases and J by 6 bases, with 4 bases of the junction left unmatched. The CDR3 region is CSGGTGTEQYF. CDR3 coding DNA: TGCAGCGGAGGGACAGGGACCGAGCAGTACTTC.